Below are 29 T cell receptor beta chains sequenced from a single sample in a study of CD8 T cells in Susac syndrome. RNA in amounts of roughly 0.5 to 1 ug was reverse transcribed with random hexamers. In TCRdb, the immunoSEQ multiplex PCR reads were re-called with MiXCR into one record per CDR3 protein. Altogether about 130,000 distinct CDR3 sequences are present, more than 85% being singletons, with the ten largest covering about 0.18%. Sample: CD8+ T cells from PBMCs. All receptors come from a human donor with Susac syndrome.

This chain uses TRBV7-6 with TRBJ2-1, with 15 bases matching TRBD2. This CDR3 is 16 amino acids long. Trimming at V came to 5 bases and at J to 8 bases, leaving 7 bases not matched to a gene. Germline loops: CDR1 SGHVS, CDR2 FNYEAQ. In nucleotides, the CDR3 is TGTGCCAGCAGCGATGGACTAGCGGGAGGGCCACATGAGCAGTTCTTC. Translated, it gives CASSDGLAGGPHEQFF.

This chain links TRBV4-1 with TRBJ2-5; 10 bases align to TRBD2. Germline CDR1 reads MGHRA; CDR2 reads YSYEKL. V was pared by 1 base and J by 1 base, with 9 bases of the junction left unmatched. The CDR3 runs 18 residues. CDR3 loop: CASSQVASGSGAQETQYF. CDR3 DNA sequence: TGCGCCAGCAGCCAAGTTGCTAGCGGGAGTGGGGCCCAAGAGACCCAGTACTTC.

The V call is TRBV27, the J call TRBJ2-5; D is unclear. Trimming stripped 10 bases from V and 5 bases from J, with 8 bases between. In germline, CDR1 is MNHEY, CDR2 SMNVEV (reference sequence). This CDR3 is 10 amino acids long. The CDR3 DNA sequence: TGTGCCACCGGATCGGAGACCCAGTACTTC. Protein: CATGSETQYF.

The chain couples TRBV28 to TRBJ1-5; D is uncertain. CDR1 is MDHEN, CDR2 SYDVKM, per germline. CDR3 length: 16 residues. The ends were cut back, 2 bases at V and 4 bases at J, with 15 bases in the middle. The CDR3 reads CASSLEWVADNQPQHF. The CDR3 DNA follows: TGTGCCAGCAGTTTAGAGTGGGTAGCGGATAATCAGCCCCAGCATTTT.

The V call is TRBV20-1, the J call TRBJ1-2; D is unresolved. Trimming removed 3 bases at V and 8 bases at J, with 10 bases between. Germline V gene lookup returns CDR1 DFQATT and CDR2 SNEGSKA (reference sequence). The CDR3 consists of 11 residues. The CDR3 coding sequence is TGCAGTGCTAGGGGTGGACGGGGCTACACCTTC. This codes for CSARGGRGYTF.

The chain couples TRBV7-2 to TRBJ1-5, with D possibly matching TRBD1 (5 bases). The V and J ends lost 3 bases and 5 bases respectively, with 11 bases between them. CDR3 length: 14 amino acids. CDR1 SGHTA and CDR2 FQGNSA come from the germline V gene. The CDR3 region is CASSFGGADQPQHF. CDR3 bases: TGTGCCAGCAGCTTCGGAGGGGCCGATCAGCCCCAGCATTTT.

The chain has TRBV3-1 and TRBJ1-2; D remains unclear. Germline V lookup: CDR1 LGHDT, CDR2 YNNKEL (reference sequence). The CDR3 is 15 amino acids. V was trimmed by 5 bases and J by 2 bases, leaving 15 bases between them. CDR3 sequence: CASSFQYGTNYGYTF. The CDR3 coding sequence is TGTGCCAGCAGCTTTCAATACGGCACGAACTATGGCTACACCTTC.

The chain is built from TRBV7-9 and TRBJ2-5; 10 nucleotides match TRBD1. Germline loops: CDR1 SEHNR, CDR2 FQNEAQ (reference sequence). The CDR3 is 19 amino acids. V shed 2 bases, J shed 1 base, and the junction held 13 bases outside the gene matches. CDR3 nucleotide sequence: TGTGCCAGCAGCTTATTTCCGGGATCGGGACAGGGGATCCAAGAGACCCAGTACTTC. It translates to CASSLFPGSGQGIQETQYF.

The chain carries TRBV14 and TRBJ2-5, with D perhaps matching TRBD2 (6 bases). The CDR3 consists of 11 residues. The germline gives CDR1 SGHDN, CDR2 FVKESK. The germline V and J ends were trimmed by 4 bases and 9 bases, with 9 bases remaining between them. The CDR3 DNA is TGTGCCAGCAGCCTAGCGGATTCCCAGTACTTC. It yields the protein CASSLADSQYF.

V is TRBV9 and J is TRBJ2-2; D unresolved. The CDR3 is 19 amino acids. Trimming removed 0 bases at V and 0 bases at J, with 18 bases between. Germline V lookup: CDR1 SGDLS, CDR2 YYNGEE. As DNA, the CDR3 is TGTGCCAGCAGCGTAGAAAGGAGTTCCTTAACCCCGAACACCGGGGAGCTGTTTTTT. Amino acids: CASSVERSSLTPNTGELFF.

J is TRBJ1-1 and V is TRBV5-1; tentative D call: TRBD1 (5 bases). CDR3 length: 13 amino acids. V was clipped by 2 bases and J by 6 bases, with 11 bases between them. Looked up from germline, CDR1 is SGHRS and CDR2 is YFSETQ. The CDR3 region has the DNA TGCGCCAGCAGCTTCCGGGGGGAGCCTGAAGCTTTCTTT. Translation gives CASSFRGEPEAFF.

The chain has TRBV4-2 and TRBJ2-3; D uncertain. V lost 0 bases to trimming and J lost 6 bases, with 7 bases between them. CDR3 size: 13 residues. Germline CDR1 LGHNA, CDR2 YNFKEQ. The CDR3 DNA sequence: TGTGCCAGCAGCCAAGATAGAAGCGATACGCAGTATTTT. This codes for CASSQDRSDTQYF.

The chain recombines TRBV13 with TRBJ1-1; D ambiguous. The germline V and J ends were trimmed by 4 bases and 5 bases, with 11 bases remaining between them. In germline, CDR1 is PRHDT, CDR2 FYEKMQ (reference sequence). The CDR3 is 13 residues long. CDR3 in amino acids: CASSYGSVTEAFF. CDR3 DNA: TGTGCCAGCAGCTACGGGTCAGTTACTGAAGCTTTCTTT.

This rearrangement joins TRBV12-3 or TRBV12-4 to TRBJ2-4, with unresolved D. There are 13 residues in the CDR3. V shed 6 bases and J shed 5 bases, with 11 bases lying between them. CDR3 sequence (DNA): TGTGCCAGCAGCCTGCCCTCGGAAAACATTCAGTACTTC. It encodes CASSLPSENIQYF.

The chain links TRBV28 to TRBJ2-7; either TRBD1 or TRBD2 may fit D (5 bases each). Germline V gene sequence: CDR1 MDHEN, CDR2 SYDVKM. V gave up 5 bases and J gave up 7 bases, with 12 bases separating them. The CDR3 length is 12 residues. The CDR3 region is CASSIGAGEQYF. The CDR3 nucleotides read TGTGCCAGCAGTATCGGGGCTGGTGAGCAGTACTTC.

The chain carries TRBV24-1 and TRBJ2-5; D uncertain. From germline, CDR1 is KGHDR and CDR2 SFDVKD. This CDR3 spans 13 amino acids. V shed 4 bases and J shed 5 bases, with 10 bases lying between them. CDR3 amino acids: CATSEAGTETQYF. CDR3 nucleotides: TGTGCCACCAGTGAGGCAGGCACGGAGACCCAGTACTTC.

This chain connects TRBV30 to TRBJ1-2; 7 bases align to TRBD1. There are 14 residues in the CDR3. V lost 3 bases to trimming and J lost 4 bases; unmatched junction nucleotides: 8. Germline loops: CDR1 GTSNPN, CDR2 SVGIG (reference sequence). The CDR3 protein is CAWRKQGIGYGYTF. The CDR3 coding sequence is TGTGCCTGGAGGAAACAGGGGATAGGCTATGGCTACACCTTC. Looking up the rest from reference TRBV30 and TRBJ1-2 gives the full variable domain: SQTIHQWPATLVQPVGSPLSLECTVEGTSNPNLYWYRQAAGRGLQLLFYSVGIGQISSEVPQNLSASRPQDRQFILSSKKLLLSDSGFYLCAWRKQGIGYGYTFGSGTRLTVV.

CDR3 in amino acids: CSVLRADYGYTF. The CDR3 bases are TGCAGCGTTTTGAGGGCGGACTATGGCTACACCTTC. V gene TRBV29-1 combines with J gene TRBJ1-2, with D hard to call. Germline V gives CDR1 SQVTM, CDR2 ANQGSEA. Trimming pared 5 bases from V and 3 bases from J, leaving 10 bases between. The CDR3 totals 12 residues.

There are a few counts of this clonotype. V is TRBV19 and J is TRBJ1-2; D not resolved. Germline V lookup: CDR1 LNHDA, CDR2 SQIVND (reference sequence). Trimming removed 6 bases from V and 8 bases from J, with 13 bases in between. CDR3 size: 12 residues. The CDR3 nucleotides read TGTGCCAGTAGATCGGACGACGGGGGCTACACCTTC. Its protein is CASRSDDGGYTF.

The rearrangement joins TRBV7-6 to TRBJ1-2; D might be TRBD1 (6 bases). The CDR3 has 15 residues. The germline CDR1 and CDR2 sequences are SGHVS and FNYEAQ. The V and J ends lost 6 bases and 2 bases respectively, with 16 bases between them. In DNA form, the CDR3 reads TGTGCCAGCAGTCTAGGACCAGGGGTAAACTATGGCTACACCTTC. Protein sequence: CASSLGPGVNYGYTF.

The rearrangement joins TRBV12-3 or TRBV12-4 to TRBJ2-5; 7 bases agree with TRBD1. This CDR3 is 15 amino acids long. The J segment lost 3 bases and the V segment lost 5 bases, leaving 9 bases of the junction unmatched. The DNA for the CDR3 is TGTGCCAGCAGTAACCCGGGACAGACAAAAGAGACCCAGTACTTC. Translation: CASSNPGQTKETQYF.

This clonotype was observed once. The chain recombines TRBV6-5 with TRBJ2-1; D might be TRBD2 (5 bases). This CDR3 is built from 14 residues. Per the germline V gene, CDR1 is MNHEY and CDR2 is SVGAGI. V shed 3 bases and J shed 4 bases, with 10 bases lying between them. CDR3 in DNA: TGTGCCAGCAGTTATGTTAGCGAGTACAATGAGCAGTTCTTC. Its translation is CASSYVSEYNEQFF.

This chain connects TRBV6-1 to TRBJ1-5, with D possibly matching TRBD1 (5 bases). CDR1 is MNHNS, CDR2 SASEGT, per germline. CDR3 size: 15 residues. Trimming removed 8 bases at V and 0 bases at J, with 14 bases between. The DNA of the CDR3 is TGTGCCAGCGGTCCGGGGCCGTATAGCAATCAGCCCCAGCATTTT. Protein product: CASGPGPYSNQPQHF.

This clonotype occurred once. The CDR3 is CASSQHLAEFSYEQYF. The DNA for the CDR3 is TGTGCCAGCAGCCAACATCTAGCGGAGTTCTCCTACGAGCAGTACTTC. The chain carries TRBV4-2 and TRBJ2-7; TRBD2 agrees at 7 bases. Germline V gene data show CDR1 as LGHNA and CDR2 as YNFKEQ. J gave up 0 bases and V 2 bases, and 7 bases lay outside the gene matches. The CDR3 consists of 16 residues.

The V and J genes are TRBV30 and TRBJ1-1, with D possibly being TRBD1 (5 bases). Trimming took off 3 bases at V and 3 bases at J, with 11 bases between the two ends. The CDR3 contains 13 residues. From germline, CDR1 is GTSNPN and CDR2 SVGIG (reference sequence). DNA of the CDR3: TGTGCCTGGAGGGCGGGGGATTACACTGAAGCTTTCTTT. It is translated as CAWRAGDYTEAFF.

V usage is TRBV28 and J usage is TRBJ2-1, with D tentatively TRBD1 (6 bases). The CDR3 runs to 18 residues. Trimming removed 3 bases at V and 4 bases at J, with 22 bases between. Germline CDR1 MDHEN, CDR2 SYDVKM. The CDR3 loop is CASSFIPPRGTPYNEQFF. CDR3 bases: TGTGCCAGCAGTTTCATTCCGCCCCGAGGGACACCATACAATGAGCAGTTCTTC.

This clonotype has just one count. The V gene is TRBV7-8, the J gene TRBJ2-3, with a tentative D call TRBD2 (6 bases). Germline V gives CDR1 SGHVS, CDR2 FQNEAQ. The CDR3 is made up of 15 amino acids. The V end lost 5 bases, the J end lost 6 bases, and 18 bases lay between the germline ends. CDR3 amino acids: CASSQWGREVDTQYF. In DNA form, the CDR3 reads TGTGCCAGCAGCCAATGGGGCAGGGAGGTGGATACGCAGTATTTT.

The chain has TRBV6-1 and TRBJ1-2; D might be TRBD1 (5 bases). CDR3 size: 14 residues. Germline V gives CDR1 MNHNS, CDR2 SASEGT. V was pared by 4 bases and J by 6 bases, with 15 bases between. CDR3 loop: CASSVVGDLHGYTF. Here the CDR3 DNA reads TGTGCCAGCAGTGTGGTCGGGGACCTCCATGGCTACACCTTC.

The V and J genes are TRBV24-1 and TRBJ1-2, with 9 bases that match TRBD1. The CDR3 length is 19 residues. The V gene's germline CDR1 is KGHDR and CDR2 SFDVKD. J gave up 3 bases and V 3 bases, and 16 bases lay outside the gene matches. The CDR3: CATSDEWDREEFRDYGYTF. The CDR3 coding sequence is TGTGCCACCAGTGATGAGTGGGACAGGGAAGAATTTCGGGACTATGGCTACACCTTC.